This T cell receptor beta chain was retrieved from a study of cytomegalovirus exposure and HLA in healthy donors. Primers included in the PCR were 60 Vbeta and 13 Jbeta primers. Some clones are missing from TCRdb's copy, which holds only in-frame ones; the method was immunoSEQ multiplex PCR. The sample carries 170,000 or so clones, 70% to 80% recorded once. Germline V CDR1 and CDR2: SGHTS, YDEGEE. V was clipped by 0 bases and J by 6 bases, with 15 bases between them. The CDR3 sequence is 15 residues long. This chain connects TRBV5-8 to TRBJ1-1; tentatively, D is TRBD1 (5 bases). The sample consisted of PBMCs. The sequence was collected from a woman in her 40s in good health and CMV-seronegative. The CDR3 is CASSLARAGVAEAFF. CDR3 sequence (DNA): TGTGCCAGCAGCTTGGCCCGTGCGGGGGTAGCTGAAGCTTTCTTT.